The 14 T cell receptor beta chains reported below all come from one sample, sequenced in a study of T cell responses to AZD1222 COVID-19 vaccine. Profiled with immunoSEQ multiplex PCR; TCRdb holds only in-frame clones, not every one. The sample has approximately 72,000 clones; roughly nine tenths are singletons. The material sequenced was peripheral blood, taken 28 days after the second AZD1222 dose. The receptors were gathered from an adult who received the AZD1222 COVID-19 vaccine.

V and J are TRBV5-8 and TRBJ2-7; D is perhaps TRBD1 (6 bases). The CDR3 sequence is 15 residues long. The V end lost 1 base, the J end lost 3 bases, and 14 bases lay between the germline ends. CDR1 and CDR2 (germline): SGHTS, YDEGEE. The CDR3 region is CASSLRGQNNYEQYF. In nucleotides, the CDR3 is TGTGCCAGCAGCTTGAGAGGACAGAACAACTACGAGCAGTACTTC.

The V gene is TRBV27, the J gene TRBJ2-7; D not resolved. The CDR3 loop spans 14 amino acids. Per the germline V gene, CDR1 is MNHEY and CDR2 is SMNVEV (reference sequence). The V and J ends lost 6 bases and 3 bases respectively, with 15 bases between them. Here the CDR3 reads CASSRGSVNYEQYF. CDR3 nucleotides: TGTGCCAGCAGCCGCGGATCGGTCAACTACGAGCAGTACTTC.

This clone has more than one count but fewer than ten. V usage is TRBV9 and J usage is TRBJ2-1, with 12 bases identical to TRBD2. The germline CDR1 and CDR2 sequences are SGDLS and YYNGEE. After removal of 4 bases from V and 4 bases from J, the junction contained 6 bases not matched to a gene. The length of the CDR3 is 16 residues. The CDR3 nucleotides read TGTGCCAGCAGCCCTAGCGGGAGGGCGGGTTACAATGAGCAGTTCTTC. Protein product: CASSPSGRAGYNEQFF.

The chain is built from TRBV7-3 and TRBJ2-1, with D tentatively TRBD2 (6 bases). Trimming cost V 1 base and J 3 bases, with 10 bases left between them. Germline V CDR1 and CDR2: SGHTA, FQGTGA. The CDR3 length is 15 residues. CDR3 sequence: CASSLNGGVYNEQFF. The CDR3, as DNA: TGTGCCAGCAGCTTAAACGGGGGTGTCTACAATGAGCAGTTCTTC.

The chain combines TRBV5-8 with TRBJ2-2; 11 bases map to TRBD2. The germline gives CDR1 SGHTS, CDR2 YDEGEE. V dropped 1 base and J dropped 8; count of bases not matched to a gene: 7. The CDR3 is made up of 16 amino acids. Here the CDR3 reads CASSLQLAGVGGELFF. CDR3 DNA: TGTGCCAGCAGCTTGCAACTAGCGGGAGTCGGTGGGGAGCTGTTTTTT.

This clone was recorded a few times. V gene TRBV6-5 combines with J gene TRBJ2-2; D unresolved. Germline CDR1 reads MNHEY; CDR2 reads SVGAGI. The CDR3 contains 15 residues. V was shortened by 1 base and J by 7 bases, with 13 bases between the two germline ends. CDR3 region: CASSYYAPVVGELFF. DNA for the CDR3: TGTGCCAGCAGTTACTATGCCCCGGTTGTCGGGGAGCTGTTTTTT.

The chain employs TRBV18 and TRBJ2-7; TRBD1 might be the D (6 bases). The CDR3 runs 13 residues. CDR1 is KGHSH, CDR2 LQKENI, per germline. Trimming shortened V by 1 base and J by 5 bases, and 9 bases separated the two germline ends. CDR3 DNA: TGTGCCAGCTCACCACGGACAGCGGACGAGCAGTACTTC. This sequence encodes CASSPRTADEQYF.

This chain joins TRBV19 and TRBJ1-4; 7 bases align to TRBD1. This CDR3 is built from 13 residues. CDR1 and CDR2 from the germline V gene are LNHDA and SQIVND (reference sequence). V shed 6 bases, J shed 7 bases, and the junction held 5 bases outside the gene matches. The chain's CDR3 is CASSPNRGEKLFF. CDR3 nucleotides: TGTGCCAGTAGCCCAAACAGGGGTGAAAAACTGTTTTTT.

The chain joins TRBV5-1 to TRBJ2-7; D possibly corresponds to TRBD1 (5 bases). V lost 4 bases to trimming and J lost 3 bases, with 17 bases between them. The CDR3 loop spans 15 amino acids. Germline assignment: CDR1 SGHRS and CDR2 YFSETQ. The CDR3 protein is CASSQDMVSLYEQYF. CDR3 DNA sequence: TGCGCCAGCAGCCAGGACATGGTCTCCCTCTACGAGCAGTACTTC.

Written as DNA, the CDR3 is TGTGCCAGCAGTGAGGACAGCACGCACTCTGGAAACACCATATATTTT. Residues: CASSEDSTHSGNTIYF. The chain couples TRBV2 to TRBJ1-3, with D perhaps TRBD1 (6 bases). The germline gives CDR1 SNHLY, CDR2 FYNNEI. Trimming removed 3 bases from V and 0 bases from J, with 12 bases in between. The length of the CDR3 is 16 residues.

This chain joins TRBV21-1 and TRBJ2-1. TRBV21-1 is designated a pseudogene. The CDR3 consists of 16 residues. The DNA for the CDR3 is TGTGCCAGCAGCAAAGGGGATCCATGGTTTCGGAATGAGCAGTTCTTC. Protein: CASSKGDPWFRNEQFF.

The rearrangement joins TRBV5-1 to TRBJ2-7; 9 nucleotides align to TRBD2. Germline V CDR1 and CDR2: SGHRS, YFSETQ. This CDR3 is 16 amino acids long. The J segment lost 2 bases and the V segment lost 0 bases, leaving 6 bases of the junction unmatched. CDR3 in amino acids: CASSLGAGGLAYEQYF. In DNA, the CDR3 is TGCGCCAGCAGCTTGGGGGCGGGAGGGTTGGCCTACGAGCAGTACTTC.

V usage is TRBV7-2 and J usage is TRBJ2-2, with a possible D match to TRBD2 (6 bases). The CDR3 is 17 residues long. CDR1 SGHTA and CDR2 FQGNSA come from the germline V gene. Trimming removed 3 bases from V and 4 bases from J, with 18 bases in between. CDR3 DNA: TGTGCCAGCAGCTTTTCGGCTTATCGGGGAGGCACCGGGGAGCTGTTTTTT. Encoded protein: CASSFSAYRGGTGELFF.

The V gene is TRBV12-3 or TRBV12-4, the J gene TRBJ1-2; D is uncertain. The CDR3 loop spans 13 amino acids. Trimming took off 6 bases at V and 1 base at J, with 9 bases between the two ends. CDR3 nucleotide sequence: TGTGCCAGCAGGGAAGCCAGTAACTATGGCTACACCTTC. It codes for CASREASNYGYTF.